The 25 T cell receptor beta chains below come from one sample, sequenced in a study of blood T cell repertoires in COVID-19. The data were produced by immunoSEQ multiplex PCR, yet TCRdb's version contains in-frame clones alone and is incomplete. There are some 90,000 clones in the sample; approximately 90% occur only once, and approximately 9.3% lies in the top ten. Sequencing used peripheral blood. These receptors all stem from a man aged 45 to 65 with acute or convalescent COVID-19.

V usage is TRBV5-1 and J usage is TRBJ2-5, with a tentative D call TRBD2 (6 bases). This CDR3 has 16 amino acids. The V end was cut by 0 bases, the J end by 2 bases, with 14 bases between. Germline CDR1 is SGHRS and CDR2 is YFSETQ. For the CDR3, the DNA is TGCGCCAGCAGCTTGGAGGGCGGGGTGCCACAAGAGACCCAGTACTTC. This encodes CASSLEGGVPQETQYF.

J is TRBJ2-2 and V is TRBV10-3; 8 bases are shared with TRBD2. Germline trimming cut 10 bases from V and 0 bases from J; bases unmatched to any gene: 16. Germline V gene data show CDR1 as ENHRY and CDR2 as SYGVKD. The CDR3 covers 18 residues. CDR3 loop: CATTRGLSGGANTGELFF. The CDR3 DNA is TGTGCCACCACCCGGGGACTGTCCGGGGGGGCGAACACCGGGGAGCTGTTTTTT.

CDR3 sequence reads: CASRSPGQGGIYGYTF. In nucleotides, the CDR3 is TGTGCCAGCAGATCCCCGGGACAGGGGGGAATCTATGGCTACACCTTC. The chain is built from TRBV28 and TRBJ1-2, with 11 bases fitting TRBD1. The germline V gene has CDR1 MDHEN and CDR2 SYDVKM. V lost 6 bases and J lost 4; bases outside the gene matches: 10. The length of the CDR3 is 16 residues.

This clone was observed a few times. The V and J genes are TRBV7-2 and TRBJ2-2; possible D gene TRBD1, 5 bases. The CDR3 contains 16 residues. V was pared by 0 bases and J by 0 bases, with 8 bases between. Germline CDR1 reads SGHTA; CDR2 reads FQGNSA. The CDR3 region has the DNA TGTGCCAGCAGCTTAGCTTGGGGCTCGAACACCGGGGAGCTGTTTTTT. Its translation is CASSLAWGSNTGELFF.

This rearrangement joins TRBV9 to TRBJ2-3, with 9 bases that match TRBD2. CDR3 length: 20 residues. Germline trimming cut 0 bases from V and 1 base from J; bases unmatched to any gene: 15. Germline V gives CDR1 SGDLS, CDR2 YYNGEE. CDR3 region: CASSVVPLAGDLARTDTQYF. CDR3 nucleotides: TGTGCCAGCAGCGTAGTCCCATTAGCGGGGGATCTAGCTCGCACAGATACGCAGTATTTT.

The CDR3 DNA follows: TGTGCCAGCACAGGGGGCGGCTCCTACAATGAGCAGTTCTTC. Residues: CASTGGGSYNEQFF. This chain uses TRBV2 with TRBJ2-1, with 8 bases lining up with TRBD1. Germline CDR1 SNHLY, CDR2 FYNNEI. This CDR3 comprises 14 residues. The trim removed 7 bases at V and 0 bases at J, leaving 2 bases unmatched. The entire variable domain, with the rest obtained from reference TRBV2 and TRBJ2-1, is as follows: EPEVTQTPSHQVTQMGQEVILRCVPISNHLYFYWYRQILGQKVEFLVSFYNNEISEKSEIFDDQFSVERPDGSNFTLKIRSTKLEDSAMYFCASTGGGSYNEQFFGPGTRLTVL.

The V call is TRBV6-2 or TRBV6-3, the J call TRBJ2-7; 9 nucleotides align to TRBD1. The ends lost 6 bases at V and 3 bases at J; junction bases unmatched: 6. Germline-derived CDR1 and CDR2 are MNHEY and SVGEGT. This CDR3 contains 14 residues. The CDR3 loop reads CASRPGGQGYEQYF. CDR3 coding DNA: TGTGCCAGCAGGCCTGGGGGACAGGGCTACGAGCAGTACTTC.

The chain combines TRBV7-2 with TRBJ2-5, with 9 nucleotides matching TRBD1. V trimming: 4 bases; J trimming: 6 bases; junction bases outside the gene matches: 12. CDR3 length: 16 residues. CDR1 and CDR2 (germline): SGHTA, FQGNSA. The CDR3 loop reads CASSYRPGQGPQTQYF. CDR3 nucleotide sequence: TGTGCCAGCAGCTATAGACCGGGACAGGGTCCCCAGACCCAGTACTTC.

The gene calls are TRBV5-8 and TRBJ2-7, with 7 bases lining up with TRBD2. Germline loops: CDR1 SGHTS, CDR2 YDEGEE. This CDR3 region has 14 residues. V was clipped by 4 bases and J by 1 base; unmatched bases: 5. CDR3 protein: CASSPGLPSYEQYV. The CDR3 DNA follows: TGTGCCAGCAGCCCGGGACTACCTTCCTACGAGCAGTACGTC.

This clone was found once. The chain recombines TRBV7-6 with TRBJ2-3, with 8 bases matching TRBD2. The junction had 6 bases not matched to a gene; V was cut back by 1 base and J by 6 bases. Germline V gene lookup returns CDR1 SGHVS and CDR2 FNYEAQ. This CDR3 has 15 amino acids. The chain's CDR3 is CASSLGTSKPDTQYF. CDR3 nucleotide sequence: TGTGCCAGCAGCTTAGGGACTAGCAAGCCGGATACGCAGTATTTT. The variable domain in full, completed from reference TRBV7-6 and TRBJ2-3, reads GAGVSQSPRYKVTKRGQDVALRCDPISGHVSLYWYRQALGQGPEFLTYFNYEAQQDKSGLPNDRFSAERPEGSISTLTIQRTEQRDSAMYRCASSLGTSKPDTQYFGPGTRLTVL.

This clone was seen once. V and J are TRBV5-5 and TRBJ2-3, with 8 bases matching TRBD1. V shed 6 bases, J shed 1 base, and the junction held 7 bases outside the gene matches. The CDR3 covers 15 residues. Per germline, CDR1 SGHKS and CDR2 YYEKEE (reference sequence). This CDR3 is CASILQGVGTDTQYF. CDR3 DNA sequence: TGTGCCAGCATCCTACAGGGGGTAGGCACAGATACGCAGTATTTT.

Only a few counts were recorded for this clone. The genes are TRBV6-5 and TRBJ2-1; TRBD1 matches at 7 bases. V was pared by 2 bases and J by 4 bases, with 5 bases of the junction left unmatched. From germline, CDR1 is MNHEY and CDR2 SVGAGI. This CDR3 contains 15 residues. The CDR3 bases are TGTGCCAGCAGTTACCCAGGGGGTTCTTACAATGAGCAGTTCTTC. Translating it yields CASSYPGGSYNEQFF.

The chain links TRBV6-5 to TRBJ1-2, with 7 bases aligning to TRBD1. Per the germline V gene, CDR1 is MNHEY and CDR2 is SVGAGI. J was trimmed by 5 bases and V by 7 bases; bases with no gene match: 10. This CDR3 region has 14 residues. CDR3 sequence: CASISNRDSYGYTF. CDR3 in DNA: TGTGCCAGCATTAGCAACCGGGACAGTTATGGCTACACCTTC.

The V gene is TRBV27, the J gene TRBJ1-4; D unresolved. CDR1 and CDR2 from the germline V gene are MNHEY and SMNVEV (reference sequence). The CDR3 has 14 residues. The V and J ends lost 6 bases and 5 bases respectively, with 13 bases between them. The CDR3 DNA reads as TGTGCCAGCAGAAGACACCGGAAAAATGAAAAACTGTTTTTT. As protein: CASRRHRKNEKLFF.

V is TRBV11-2 and J is TRBJ2-2; 11 bases align to TRBD2. Germline loops: CDR1 SGHAT, CDR2 FQNNGV. The CDR3 spans 16 residues. With 1 base clipped from V and 8 bases from J, the junction kept 6 bases outside the gene matches. The CDR3 DNA reads TGTGCCAGCAGCTTAGGAACTAGCGGGGGTCGTGGGGAGCTGTTTTTT. As protein: CASSLGTSGGRGELFF. Variable domain in full (rest from reference TRBV11-2 and TRBJ2-2): EAGVAQSPRYKIIEKRQSVAFWCNPISGHATLYWYQQILGQGPKLLIQFQNNGVVDDSQLPKDRFSAERLKGVDSTLKIQPAKLEDSAVYLCASSLGTSGGRGELFFGEGSRLTVL.

This clone is a singleton in its sample. The chain is built from TRBV3-1 (or the pseudogene TRBV3-2) and TRBJ2-2; D call uncertain. The CDR3 consists of 12 residues. Germline-derived CDR1 and CDR2 are LGHDT and YNNKEL (reference sequence). The germline V and J ends were trimmed by 0 bases and 10 bases, with 6 bases remaining between them. The CDR3 loop is CASSQDPSELFF. Written as DNA, the CDR3 is TGTGCCAGCAGCCAAGATCCTTCGGAGCTGTTTTTT.

This chain links TRBV5-6 with TRBJ1-3; 7 bases fit TRBD1. Germline lookup yields CDR1 SGHDT and CDR2 YYEEEE. The CDR3 is made up of 14 amino acids. V trimming: 4 bases; J trimming: 4 bases; junction bases outside the gene matches: 5. CDR3 sequence reads: CASSPIGGGNTIYF. The CDR3, as DNA: TGTGCCAGCAGCCCCATAGGGGGCGGAAACACCATATATTTT.

The chain employs TRBV28 and TRBJ1-1; 11 nucleotides agree with TRBD1. The germline V gene encodes CDR1 MDHEN and CDR2 SYDVKM. CDR3 size: 17 residues. Losses at the gene ends were 3 bases for V and 1 base for J; bases not matched to a gene: 7. The CDR3: CASSLVGQGARNTEAFF. CDR3 nucleotide sequence: TGTGCCAGCAGTTTGGTCGGACAGGGGGCAAGGAACACTGAAGCTTTCTTT. The complete variable domain, with remaining parts taken from reference TRBV28 and TRBJ1-1, reads DVKVTQSSRYLVKRTGEKVFLECVQDMDHENMFWYRQDPGLGLRLIYFSYDVKMKEKGDIPEGYSVSREKKERFSLILESASTNQTSMYLCASSLVGQGARNTEAFFGQGTRLTVV.

About this clone: The CDR3 does not end in the conserved phenylalanine or tryptophan, so this is likely a read error. No DNA is shown, since the ends of the CDR3 on it are uncertain; the CDR3 is the one TCRdb lists. The V and J genes are TRBV7-9 and TRBJ2-7; the table's TRBD1 call for D was not verified on the DNA. Including both end residues, the CDR3 is 12 amino acids long. Germline-derived CDR1 and CDR2 are SEHNR and FQNEAQ (reference sequence). The CDR3 protein is CASSLAVGTPSL.

The chain employs TRBV30 and TRBJ1-4, with 7 nucleotides matching TRBD1. The CDR3 is 13 residues long. V shed 0 bases, J shed 8 bases, and the junction held 3 bases outside the gene matches. CDR1 and CDR2 (germline): GTSNPN, SVGIG (reference sequence). DNA for the CDR3: TGTGCCTGGAGTGTAGGGGGCGACGAAAAACTGTTTTTT. Translation gives CAWSVGGDEKLFF.

The chain links TRBV2 to TRBJ1-5; TRBD1 is a possible D gene (5 bases). This CDR3 is built from 14 residues. Trimming took off 1 base at V and 6 bases at J, with 10 bases between the two ends. Germline CDR1 and CDR2: SNHLY and FYNNEI. CDR3 in DNA: TGTGCCAGCAGTGAAGAGGGAAGGGGTCAGCCCCAGCATTTT. Its protein is CASSEEGRGQPQHF.

The table lists this clone with a few counts. J is TRBJ1-2 and V is TRBV29-1; 9 bases align to TRBD1. V lost 6 bases and J lost 6; bases outside the gene matches: 8. The CDR3 runs 13 residues. Germline assignment: CDR1 SQVTM and CDR2 ANQGSEA. The CDR3 region is CSVMGQGFNGYTF. The CDR3 coding sequence is TGCAGCGTCATGGGACAGGGATTTAATGGCTACACCTTC.

The CDR3 nucleotides read TGTGCCAGCAGTGCACGACTCGAGCAGTTCTTC. This encodes CASSARLEQFF. The chain combines TRBV6-2 or TRBV6-3 with TRBJ2-1; D remains ambiguous. The V gene's germline CDR1 is MNHEY and CDR2 SVGEGT. Deletions cut 5 bases from V and 10 bases from J, with 9 bases between. CDR3 length equals 11 residues.

The chain uses TRBV2 and TRBJ1-2; weak D call: TRBD1 (6 bases). This CDR3 is built from 14 residues. The germline V and J ends were trimmed by 2 bases and 2 bases, with 9 bases remaining between them. Germline V gene sequence: CDR1 SNHLY, CDR2 FYNNEI. DNA for the CDR3: TGTGCCAGCAGTGAAACAGGGCGGAACTATGGCTACACCTTC. It yields the protein CASSETGRNYGYTF. The complete variable domain, with remaining parts taken from reference TRBV2 and TRBJ1-2, reads EPEVTQTPSHQVTQMGQEVILRCVPISNHLYFYWYRQILGQKVEFLVSFYNNEISEKSEIFDDQFSVERPDGSNFTLKIRSTKLEDSAMYFCASSETGRNYGYTFGSGTRLTVV.

V gene TRBV3-1 (or the pseudogene TRBV3-2) combines with J gene TRBJ2-2, with a weak D call TRBD1 (6 bases). The CDR3 runs 14 residues. Trimming left V 6 bases short and J 6 bases short, with 14 bases between. In germline, CDR1 is LGHDT, CDR2 YNNKEL (reference sequence). The CDR3 DNA is TGTGCCAGCAGACCGATGGGGGCGTCCGGGGAGCTGTTTTTT. This codes for CASRPMGASGELFF.